These 25 T cell receptor beta chains were all obtained from the same sample, sequenced in a study of T cell changes during pregnancy in multiple sclerosis. Assay used: immunoSEQ multiplex PCR; TCRdb lists only in-frame clones, some missing. The table lists under 40,000 clones, approximately 91% of them singletons, with around 4.3% in the top ten. The sample consisted of peripheral blood, taken in the second trimester of pregnancy. The receptors derive from a female donor in good health, enrolled as a control in a pregnancy study.

The rearrangement links TRBV13 to TRBJ2-7, with a weak D call TRBD1 (5 bases). CDR3 length: 12 amino acids. Trimming took 6 bases from V and 3 from J, leaving 9 bases between them. Germline assignment: CDR1 PRHDT and CDR2 FYEKMQ (reference sequence). The CDR3 sequence is CASRSTGYEQYF. The CDR3 coding sequence is TGTGCCAGCAGATCAACAGGCTACGAGCAGTACTTC.

The chain is built from TRBV6-5 and TRBJ2-3, with D possibly matching TRBD1 (6 bases). CDR1 and CDR2 (germline): MNHEY, SVGAGI. V shed 4 bases and J shed 7 bases, with 18 bases lying between them. The CDR3 spans 15 residues. CDR3 amino acids: CASSSPRQVANTQYF. CDR3 coding DNA: TGTGCCAGCAGTTCCCCCCGACAGGTCGCGAATACGCAGTATTTT.

V usage is TRBV6-4 and J usage is TRBJ2-3; possible D gene TRBD2, 6 bases. Germline CDR1 is MRHNA and CDR2 is SNTAGT. Deletions cut 0 bases from V and 1 base from J, with 11 bases between. The CDR3 is 16 residues long. Written as DNA, the CDR3 is TGTGCCAGCAGTGACTCTCCGGGAGAGGGCACAGATACGCAGTATTTT. Its protein product is CASSDSPGEGTDTQYF.

The V call is TRBV4-3, the J call TRBJ1-2; tentatively, D is TRBD1 (6 bases). Germline V gene sequence: CDR1 LGHNA, CDR2 YSLEER. CDR3 length: 14 residues. Trimming removed 4 bases at V and 7 bases at J, with 16 bases between. CDR3 region: CASSPGTTEVGYTF. In DNA, the CDR3 is TGCGCCAGCAGCCCCGGGACAACGGAGGTTGGCTACACCTTC.

This sequence joins TRBV27 and TRBJ1-1, with 11 bases identical to TRBD1. CDR1 is MNHEY and CDR2 is SMNVEV in the germline V gene (reference sequence). Trimming removed 6 bases from V and 6 bases from J; junction bases left unmatched: 6. The CDR3 sequence is 14 residues long. The CDR3, as DNA: TGTGCCAGCAGAAGGACAGGGGGCAGGGCTGAAGCTTTCTTT. Amino acid sequence: CASRRTGGRAEAFF.

The chain recombines TRBV9 with TRBJ2-2; D uncertain. The CDR3 has 12 residues. V lost 5 bases and J lost 4, with 6 bases in between. Per the germline V gene, CDR1 is SGDLS and CDR2 is YYNGEE. The CDR3 DNA is TGTGCCAGCAGAGCTGGCACCGGGGAGCTGTTTTTT. This sequence encodes CASRAGTGELFF.

This chain links TRBV5-6 with TRBJ1-6, with a possible D match to TRBD1 (6 bases). This CDR3 is built from 17 residues. V was cut by 3 bases and J by 9 bases, with 22 bases left in between. Per the germline V gene, CDR1 is SGHDT and CDR2 is YYEEEE. The CDR3 DNA follows: TGTGCCAGCAGCTCGGCGTACCGAGGGGGTCGGGGTTCACCCCTCCACTTT. Its protein is CASSSAYRGGRGSPLHF. The full variable domain, completed using reference TRBV5-6 and TRBJ1-6, is DAGVTQSPTHLIKTRGQQVTLRCSPKSGHDTVSWYQQALGQGPQFIFQYYEEEERQRGNFPDRFSGHQFPNYSSELNVNALLLGDSALYLCASSSAYRGGRGSPLHFGNGTRLTVT.

V usage is TRBV10-2 and J usage is TRBJ2-7, with TRBD2 matching over 7 bases. With V trimmed by 8 bases and J by 2 bases, 6 bases remained unmatched. This CDR3 region has 13 residues. Germline V gives CDR1 WSHSY, CDR2 SAAADI. The CDR3 spells CASGGEEAYEQYF. Written as DNA, the CDR3 is TGCGCCAGCGGGGGGGAGGAAGCCTACGAGCAGTACTTC.

This chain connects TRBV6-5 to TRBJ1-1, with TRBD1 as a possible D gene (6 bases). The germline gives CDR1 MNHEY, CDR2 SVGAGI. V lost 6 bases and J 1 base, leaving 6 bases between the germline ends. The CDR3 loop spans 12 amino acids. Written as DNA, the CDR3 is TGTGCCAGCAGCAGGGGGAACACTGAAGCTTTCTTT. This sequence encodes CASSRGNTEAFF.

The chain links TRBV6-1 to TRBJ2-7; the match to TRBD1 covers 8 bases. The CDR3 totals 15 residues. Germline CDR1 reads MNHNS; CDR2 reads SASEGT. Trimming cost V 1 base and J 3 bases; bases outside gene matches: 5. CDR3: CASSEGDTGGYEQYF. The CDR3 DNA follows: TGTGCCAGCAGTGAAGGGGACACAGGGGGCTACGAGCAGTACTTC.

This rearrangement joins TRBV7-9 to TRBJ1-2; tentative D call: TRBD1 (5 bases). Deletions cut 5 bases from V and 1 base from J, with 11 bases between. This CDR3 contains 14 residues. Looked up from germline, CDR1 is SEHNR and CDR2 is FQNEAQ (reference sequence). Here the CDR3 reads CASSRGDGNYGYTF. Written as DNA, the CDR3 is TGTGCCAGCAGCCGGGGGGACGGTAACTATGGCTACACCTTC.

The chain recombines TRBV7-9 with TRBJ2-7, with a tentative D call TRBD2 (5 bases). Germline V gene lookup returns CDR1 SEHNR and CDR2 FQNEAQ (reference sequence). Trimming took off 5 bases at V and 3 bases at J, with 20 bases between the two ends. This CDR3 contains 16 residues. DNA for the CDR3: TGTGCCAGCAGCCGTGACGATTCCGGGAAACGCTACGAGCAGTACTTC. The encoded protein is CASSRDDSGKRYEQYF.

V and J are TRBV6-1 and TRBJ2-3; D may be TRBD2 (6 bases). Germline CDR1 and CDR2: MNHNS and SASEGT. This CDR3 is 15 amino acids long. The germline V and J ends were trimmed by 2 bases and 2 bases, with 11 bases remaining between them. For the CDR3, the DNA is TGTGCCAGCAGTGAATTGGCGGGGACCACAGATACGCAGTATTTT. It is translated as CASSELAGTTDTQYF.

This clone appeared a single time. The chain carries TRBV6-4 and TRBJ1-6; D gene ambiguous. V was pared by 3 bases and J by 10 bases, with 13 bases between. The germline CDR1 and CDR2 sequences are MRHNA and SNTAGT. This CDR3 region has 14 residues. CDR3 amino acids: CASSEDEGSSPLHF. CDR3 DNA sequence: TGTGCCAGCAGTGAAGACGAGGGCTCCTCACCCCTCCACTTT.

The chain employs TRBV19 and TRBJ2-5; 8 positions agree with TRBD1. Germline V lookup: CDR1 LNHDA, CDR2 SQIVND (reference sequence). V trimming: 4 bases; J trimming: 5 bases; junction bases outside the gene matches: 9. The CDR3 consists of 15 residues. CDR3 nucleotide sequence: TGTGCCAGTAGTACCTCAGGGGGCTGGGGGGAGACCCAGTACTTC. Translating gives CASSTSGGWGETQYF. The variable domain in full, with the rest retrieved from reference TRBV19 and TRBJ2-5, is DGGITQSPKYLFRKEGQNVTLSCEQNLNHDAMYWYRQDPGQGLRLIYYSQIVNDFQKGDIAEGYSVSREKKESFPLTVTSAQKNPTAFYLCASSTSGGWGETQYFGPGTRLLVL.

The chain is built from TRBV7-8 and TRBJ2-3; D may be TRBD2 (6 bases). The germline CDR1 and CDR2 sequences are SGHVS and FQNEAQ. The CDR3 has 16 amino acids. V dropped 1 base and J dropped 1 base, with 12 bases sitting between them. The CDR3 nucleotides are TGTGCCAGCAGCTTAGTAGGTAGCGGTCGCACAGATACGCAGTATTTT. It translates to CASSLVGSGRTDTQYF.

J is TRBJ1-5 and V is TRBV27, with 10 bases fitting TRBD1. J lost 6 bases, V lost 10 bases, and 21 bases had no gene match. Germline CDR1 is MNHEY and CDR2 is SMNVEV (reference sequence). The CDR3 sequence is 18 residues long. This CDR3 is CANLPRDRGLSGGQPQHF. The CDR3 DNA sequence: TGTGCCAACCTCCCCCGGGACAGGGGCCTCTCAGGGGGTCAGCCCCAGCATTTT.

The chain combines TRBV4-1 with TRBJ1-6; D is unclear. The CDR3 totals 18 residues. V was shortened by 0 bases and J by 0 bases, with 12 bases between the two germline ends. The V gene's germline CDR1 is MGHRA and CDR2 YSYEKL. CDR3 sequence: CASSQDSTGSSYNSPLHF. CDR3 nucleotides: TGCGCCAGCAGCCAAGATAGTACCGGTAGCTCCTATAATTCACCCCTCCACTTT.

The rearrangement joins TRBV6-6 to TRBJ2-7; D perhaps matches TRBD2 (6 bases). V gave up 2 bases and J gave up 1 base, with 12 bases separating them. Germline V gene data show CDR1 as MNHNY and CDR2 as SVGAGI (reference sequence). The CDR3 is 15 residues long. The CDR3 is CASSYDGGGSYEQYF. The CDR3 DNA is TGTGCCAGCAGTTACGATGGGGGAGGATCCTACGAGCAGTACTTC.

This chain joins TRBV20-1 and TRBJ2-3; D is ambiguous. Germline V gene lookup returns CDR1 DFQATT and CDR2 SNEGSKA (reference sequence). V lost 6 bases, J lost 5 bases, and 9 bases lay in between. The CDR3 has 11 amino acids. As DNA, the CDR3 is TGCAGTGCCCCCCCCAAAGATACGCAGTATTTT. Translating it yields CSAPPKDTQYF.

This chain joins TRBV11-3 and TRBJ2-1; 11 nucleotides align to TRBD2. Unmatched junction bases numbered 6, after V lost 6 bases and J lost 5 bases. CDR1 and CDR2 from the germline V gene are SGHNT and YENEEA. This CDR3 is 15 amino acids long. The CDR3: CASSLTSGSHNEQFF. Here the CDR3 DNA reads TGTGCCAGCAGTCTTACTAGCGGGAGCCACAATGAGCAGTTCTTC.

V gene TRBV4-2 combines with J gene TRBJ2-1, with D possibly matching TRBD1 (5 bases). CDR3 size: 14 residues. Trimming took 6 bases from V and 7 from J, leaving 16 bases between them. Germline V gene data show CDR1 as LGHNA and CDR2 as YNFKEQ. CDR3 nucleotides: TGTGCCAGCAGTCTTAGGGGATCTGAAAATGAGCAGTTCTTC. It encodes CASSLRGSENEQFF.

The rearrangement uses TRBV30 and TRBJ2-6, with D maybe TRBD2 (5 bases). V lost 2 bases to trimming and J lost 1 base, with 6 bases between them. The CDR3 covers 14 residues. CDR1 GTSNPN and CDR2 SVGIG come from the germline V gene (reference sequence). CDR3: CAWSTGSGANVLTF. Here the CDR3 DNA reads TGTGCCTGGAGTACGGGGTCTGGGGCCAACGTCCTGACTTTC.

J is TRBJ2-1 and V is TRBV19, with 9 bases identical to TRBD2. Germline V gene sequence: CDR1 LNHDA, CDR2 SQIVND (reference sequence). Trimming at V came to 5 bases and at J to 9 bases, leaving 14 bases not matched to a gene. CDR3 size: 16 residues. CDR3 nucleotides: TGTGCCAGTAGTCCTAGGGGCGGGAGGGCCTCGGGTGAGCAGTTCTTC. It yields the protein CASSPRGGRASGEQFF.

This chain connects TRBV6-6 to TRBJ1-5; 9 bases fit TRBD1. Germline V lookup: CDR1 MNHNY, CDR2 SVGAGI (reference sequence). There are 13 residues in the CDR3. After removal of 6 bases from V and 5 bases from J, the junction contained 2 bases not matched to a gene. CDR3 sequence reads: CASSWTGDQPQHF. CDR3 bases: TGTGCCAGCAGCTGGACAGGGGATCAGCCCCAGCATTTT.